The 28 T cell receptor beta chains reported below all come from one sample, sequenced in a study of Graves' ophthalmopathy and Graves' hyperthyroidism. RNA transcripts were the source from which TCR beta CDR3 regions were amplified. HTBI primers served in a first-round RT-PCR, which a second-round multiplex PCR followed. MiXCR was run by TCRdb on the multiplex PCR reads, yielding one entry per CDR3 protein. The sample holds roughly 480,000 distinct CDR3 sequences, around 14% seen once. The sequencing input was blood. The source is a woman in her 30s with Graves' ophthalmopathy.

This clonotype was counted a few times. The rearrangement links TRBV6-5 to TRBJ1-2, with TRBD1 identical over 7 bases. This CDR3 is 13 amino acids long. Losses at the gene ends were 4 bases for V and 4 bases for J; bases not matched to a gene: 3. Looked up from germline, CDR1 is MNHEY and CDR2 is SVGAGI. The DNA of the CDR3 is TGTGCCAGCAGTTGGAACAGGGGCTATGGCTACACCTTC. Protein product: CASSWNRGYGYTF.

This clonotype came up a few times. V and J are TRBV20-1 and TRBJ1-3, with D maybe TRBD1 (5 bases). The V gene's germline CDR1 is DFQATT and CDR2 SNEGSKA (reference sequence). This CDR3 has 13 amino acids. Trimming left V 3 bases short and J 8 bases short, with 14 bases between. Written as DNA, the CDR3 is TGCAGTGCTAGGAAGGGCGGGGCGGACACCATATATTTT. It specifies CSARKGGADTIYF.

This clonotype was seen at least ten times. The chain has TRBV6-1 and TRBJ1-2; D possibly corresponds to TRBD1 (5 bases). Germline CDR1 reads MNHNS; CDR2 reads SASEGT. This CDR3 contains 13 residues. V dropped 2 bases and J dropped 5 bases, with 9 bases sitting between them. CDR3 nucleotide sequence: TGTGCCAGCAGTGAAACCGGGGGATATGGCTACACCTTC. Amino acid sequence: CASSETGGYGYTF.

This clonotype came up many times. The chain joins TRBV28 to TRBJ2-5; 11 bases match TRBD2. Germline V lookup: CDR1 MDHEN, CDR2 SYDVKM. Trimming at V came to 3 bases and at J to 4 bases, leaving 13 bases not matched to a gene. The CDR3 is 18 residues long. DNA of the CDR3: TGTGCCAGCAGTTTTGGCATTAGCGGGAGGGAGGAACGAGAGACCCAGTACTTC. Encoded protein: CASSFGISGREERETQYF.

This clonotype was seen many times. The V call is TRBV28, the J call TRBJ2-4, with TRBD1 matching over 7 bases. Germline CDR1 MDHEN, CDR2 SYDVKM. This CDR3 is built from 16 residues. Trimming at V came to 2 bases and at J to 1 base, leaving 5 bases not matched to a gene. The CDR3 DNA reads TGTGCCAGCAGTTTAGGACAGGTTCGGGCCAAAAACATTCAGTACTTC. It encodes CASSLGQVRAKNIQYF.

This clonotype was observed many times. As DNA, the CDR3 is TGTGCCAGCAGTTCTAACTCCAGGGCAGGGACCCAGTACTTC. As protein: CASSSNSRAGTQYF. The chain links TRBV27 to TRBJ2-5; tentative D call: TRBD1 (5 bases). V lost 4 bases to trimming and J lost 7 bases, with 16 bases between them. In germline, CDR1 is MNHEY, CDR2 SMNVEV (reference sequence). The CDR3 length is 14 residues.

This clonotype was counted at least ten times. This chain uses TRBV5-1 with TRBJ2-5; maybe TRBD2 (6 bases). V lost 0 bases and J lost 4, with 16 bases in between. CDR1 SGHRS and CDR2 YFSETQ come from the germline V gene. The CDR3 is made up of 16 amino acids. The chain's CDR3 is CASSLGHPGRGETQYF. DNA for the CDR3: TGCGCCAGCAGCTTGGGACACCCCGGGAGAGGAGAGACCCAGTACTTC. The full variable domain, rest sourced from reference TRBV5-1 and TRBJ2-5, is KAGVTQTPRYLIKTRGQQVTLSCSPISGHRSVSWYQQTPGQGLQFLFEYFSETQRNKGNFPGRFSGRQFSNSRSEMNVSTLELGDSALYLCASSLGHPGRGETQYFGPGTRLLVL.

This clonotype was seen many times. This chain joins TRBV7-2 and TRBJ2-2; D not resolved. V lost 2 bases to trimming and J lost 4 bases, with 17 bases between them. CDR3 length: 17 amino acids. Germline-derived CDR1 and CDR2 are SGHTA and FQGNSA. The CDR3 loop is CASSLPFVVGSTGELFF. The CDR3, as DNA: TGTGCCAGCAGCTTACCGTTTGTAGTGGGTAGCACCGGGGAGCTGTTTTTT.

This clonotype appeared many times. The V and J genes are TRBV28 and TRBJ2-5; D is perhaps TRBD2 (6 bases). Trimming removed 5 bases from V and 7 bases from J, with 20 bases in between. Germline CDR1 is MDHEN and CDR2 is SYDVKM. This CDR3 comprises 15 residues. This CDR3 reads CASSGSGTRRVTQYF. CDR3 in DNA: TGTGCCAGCAGTGGATCCGGGACTCGGAGGGTGACCCAGTACTTC.

This clonotype was observed a single time. This chain connects TRBV6-4 to TRBJ2-7; tentatively, D is TRBD2 (5 bases). V lost 6 bases to trimming and J lost 2 bases, with 17 bases between them. The CDR3 has 15 amino acids. Germline CDR1 MRHNA, CDR2 SNTAGT. CDR3 in DNA: TGTGCCAGCAGCCAGGCGCGGATCGGGGCCTACGAGCAGTACTTC. This codes for CASSQARIGAYEQYF.

V and J are TRBV5-1 and TRBJ2-7; D is ambiguous. CDR3 length: 16 amino acids. Germline CDR1 and CDR2: SGHRS and YFSETQ. V was trimmed by 4 bases and J by 0 bases, leaving 17 bases between them. The DNA of the CDR3 is TGCGCCAGCAGCCCAACTCCCCCTAGAACCTCCTACGAGCAGTACTTC. As protein: CASSPTPPRTSYEQYF.

Points on this clonotype: A much larger clone differs by one base, so this may be a read error. This chain joins TRBV6-5 and TRBJ2-5; 8 nucleotides align to TRBD2. The CDR3 runs 16 residues. CDR1 and CDR2 from the germline V gene are MNHEY and SVGAGI. DNA for the CDR3: TGTGCCAGCAGTTACTCGCGGCGGGGGGTCCAAGAGACCCAGGACTTC. Translating it yields CASSYSRRGVQETQDF.

Many counts were recorded for this clonotype. The CDR3 DNA reads as TGTGCCAGTAGTGAACGTAATCAGCCCCAGCATTTT. Protein product: CASSERNQPQHF. The chain links TRBV19 to TRBJ1-5; the D is unclear. This CDR3 comprises 12 residues. Trimming pared 5 bases from V and 4 bases from J, leaving 6 bases between. CDR1 and CDR2 (germline): LNHDA, SQIVND (reference sequence).

The V gene is TRBV30, the J gene TRBJ1-1; 8 bases are shared with TRBD1. Germline V gene lookup returns CDR1 GTSNPN and CDR2 SVGIG (reference sequence). The CDR3 runs to 14 residues. Trimming at V came to 2 bases and at J to 1 base, leaving 3 bases not matched to a gene. The CDR3 reads CAWSPTGGNTEAFF. DNA of the CDR3: TGTGCCTGGAGTCCCACAGGGGGGAACACTGAAGCTTTCTTT.

This clonotype has a count of ten or more. The J gene is TRBJ2-7, the V gene TRBV27; 9 positions agree with TRBD1. The CDR3 length is 15 residues. Germline V gene lookup returns CDR1 MNHEY and CDR2 SMNVEV (reference sequence). Losses at the gene ends were 5 bases for V and 3 bases for J; bases not matched to a gene: 8. CDR3 in amino acids: CASSTGTGTIYEQYF. CDR3 DNA: TGTGCCAGCAGTACCGGGACAGGGACTATCTACGAGCAGTACTTC.

This clonotype has at least ten counts. The rearrangement uses TRBV20-1 and TRBJ1-3; tentative D call: TRBD1 (6 bases). V shed 5 bases and J shed 0 bases, with 17 bases lying between them. Germline CDR1 reads DFQATT; CDR2 reads SNEGSKA (reference sequence). CDR3 length: 16 residues. Written as DNA, the CDR3 is TGCAGTGCTTCCCTTCCCACAGGGATCTCTGGAAACACCATATATTTT. Translated, it gives CSASLPTGISGNTIYF.

The V call is TRBV25-1, the J call TRBJ2-3, with D possibly TRBD2 on 6 matching bases. The CDR3 is 19 residues long. The germline V and J ends were trimmed by 6 bases and 6 bases, with 31 bases remaining between them. Germline lookup yields CDR1 MGHDK and CDR2 SYGVNS. CDR3 protein: CASSPRDSPRDEYPDTQYF. The CDR3 DNA sequence: TGTGCCAGCAGCCCACGGGACTCCCCGAGAGATGAATACCCCGATACGCAGTATTTT.

This clonotype was recorded a few times. The chain recombines TRBV5-1 with TRBJ1-1, with unresolved D. There are 16 residues in the CDR3. Trimming cost V 0 bases and J 6 bases, with 18 bases left between them. CDR1 is SGHRS and CDR2 is YFSETQ in the germline V gene. Here the CDR3 DNA reads TGCGCCAGCAGCTTGGTCCAGGTCCGTGGCATGGCTGAAGCTTTCTTT. It yields the protein CASSLVQVRGMAEAFF.

The chain has TRBV4-1 and TRBJ1-6; D is uncertain. The germline V and J ends were trimmed by 0 bases and 7 bases, with 4 bases remaining between them. The CDR3 totals 13 residues. Per germline, CDR1 MGHRA and CDR2 YSYEKL. CDR3 sequence (DNA): TGCGCCAGCAGCCAAGAGAGAAATTCACCCCTCCACTTT. Encoded protein: CASSQERNSPLHF.

The chain joins TRBV27 to TRBJ1-1; D unclear. The CDR3 runs 13 residues. Germline lookup yields CDR1 MNHEY and CDR2 SMNVEV (reference sequence). With 4 bases removed from V and 1 base from J, the gap between germline ends came to 7 bases. CDR3 bases: TGTGCCAGCAGTTCCATTTCGAACACTGAAGCTTTCTTT. Its translation is CASSSISNTEAFF.

The chain has TRBV6-5 and TRBJ2-5, with D perhaps TRBD2 (6 bases). Germline V CDR1 and CDR2: MNHEY, SVGAGI. V lost 2 bases to trimming and J lost 1 base, with 11 bases between them. This CDR3 contains 15 residues. The CDR3 DNA sequence: TGTGCCAGCAGTTACCGCCTAGCGCCCCAAGAGACCCAGTACTTC. It encodes CASSYRLAPQETQYF.

This clonotype came up a few times. V is TRBV11-3 and J is TRBJ2-7; maybe TRBD2 (7 bases). Trimming left V 4 bases short and J 5 bases short, with 18 bases between. The germline V gene encodes CDR1 SGHNT and CDR2 YENEEA. The CDR3 runs to 15 residues. In nucleotides, the CDR3 is TGTGCCAGCAGCTCCCGAGGGGGGGCGGGAGACGAGCAGTACTTC. Encoded protein: CASSSRGGAGDEQYF.

CDR3 amino acids: CATSRPRVGLDGELFF. The CDR3 coding sequence is TGTGCCACCAGCAGACCTCGGGTTGGCCTCGACGGGGAGCTGTTTTTT. This sequence joins TRBV15 and TRBJ2-2; no reliable D call. Per the germline V gene, CDR1 is LNHNV and CDR2 is YYDKDF (reference sequence). Deletions cut 2 bases from V and 7 bases from J, with 17 bases between. The CDR3 runs to 16 residues.

This clonotype was seen a handful of times. V gene TRBV7-3 combines with J gene TRBJ2-5; 10 bases agree with TRBD1. The CDR3 runs to 16 residues. V trimming: 4 bases; J trimming: 3 bases; junction bases outside the gene matches: 8. Germline lookup yields CDR1 SGHTA and CDR2 FQGTGA. The CDR3 loop reads CASSSGLDRGEETQYF. CDR3 sequence (DNA): TGTGCCAGCAGCTCGGGGTTGGACAGGGGGGAAGAGACCCAGTACTTC.

In its sample, this clonotype was seen many times. The chain uses TRBV27 and TRBJ2-1, with TRBD2 matching 7 bases. Germline CDR1 reads MNHEY; CDR2 reads SMNVEV (reference sequence). V lost 5 bases, J lost 3 bases, and 7 bases stayed unmatched. CDR3 length: 15 residues. The CDR3: CASSGPTSYYNEQFF. Here the CDR3 DNA reads TGTGCCAGCAGTGGGCCGACTAGCTACTACAATGAGCAGTTCTTC.

About this clonotype: A much more abundant neighbour one base away suggests this may be a read error. The CDR3 here is CAGNSFPGTESYEQYF. Written as DNA, the CDR3 is TGTGCCGGCAATTCCTTTCCCGGGACTGAGTCCTACGAGCAGTACTTC. The chain recombines TRBV6-5 with TRBJ2-7, with a possible D match to TRBD2 (6 bases). The CDR3 runs to 16 residues. With 11 bases removed from V and 1 base from J, the gap between germline ends came to 24 bases. Germline CDR1 and CDR2: MNHEY and SVGAGI.

This clonotype was detected ten times or more. The chain links TRBV6-1 to TRBJ1-6; D gene uncertain. The CDR3 contains 15 residues. The germline V gene encodes CDR1 MNHNS and CDR2 SASEGT. V was cut by 2 bases and J by 5 bases, with 10 bases left in between. The CDR3 bases are TGTGCCAGCAGTGAAACGATCTCGGATAATTCACCCCTCCACTTT. Translation gives CASSETISDNSPLHF.

In the case of this clonotype: A much more abundant neighbour one base away suggests this may be a read error. The chain has TRBV12-3 or TRBV12-4 and TRBJ1-5, with D tentatively TRBD1 (5 bases). V dropped 3 bases and J dropped 0 bases, with 9 bases sitting between them. The CDR3 has 15 amino acids. CDR3 loop: CASSFGAYSNQPQHF. The CDR3 DNA follows: TGTGCCAGCAGTTTCGGGGCTTATAGCAATCAGCCCCAGCATTTT.